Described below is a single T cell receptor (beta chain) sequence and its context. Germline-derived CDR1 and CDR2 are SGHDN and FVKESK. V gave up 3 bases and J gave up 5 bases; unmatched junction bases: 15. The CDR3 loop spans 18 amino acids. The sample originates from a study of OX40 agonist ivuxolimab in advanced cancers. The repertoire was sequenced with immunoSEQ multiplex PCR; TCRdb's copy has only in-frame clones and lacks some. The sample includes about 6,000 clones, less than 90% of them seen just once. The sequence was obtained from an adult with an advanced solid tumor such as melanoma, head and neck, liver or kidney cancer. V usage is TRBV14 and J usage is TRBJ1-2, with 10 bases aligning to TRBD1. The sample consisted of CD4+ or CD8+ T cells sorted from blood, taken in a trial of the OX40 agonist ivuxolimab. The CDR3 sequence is CASSHQPVWGQGFYGYTF. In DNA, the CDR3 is TGTGCCAGCAGCCATCAACCTGTGTGGGGACAGGGGTTTTATGGCTACACCTTC. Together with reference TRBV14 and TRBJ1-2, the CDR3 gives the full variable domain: EAGVTQFPSHSVIEKGQTVTLRCDPISGHDNLYWYRRVMGKEIKFLLHFVKESKQDESGMPNNRFLAERTGGTYSTLKVQPAELEDSGVYFCASSHQPVWGQGFYGYTFGSGTRLTVV.